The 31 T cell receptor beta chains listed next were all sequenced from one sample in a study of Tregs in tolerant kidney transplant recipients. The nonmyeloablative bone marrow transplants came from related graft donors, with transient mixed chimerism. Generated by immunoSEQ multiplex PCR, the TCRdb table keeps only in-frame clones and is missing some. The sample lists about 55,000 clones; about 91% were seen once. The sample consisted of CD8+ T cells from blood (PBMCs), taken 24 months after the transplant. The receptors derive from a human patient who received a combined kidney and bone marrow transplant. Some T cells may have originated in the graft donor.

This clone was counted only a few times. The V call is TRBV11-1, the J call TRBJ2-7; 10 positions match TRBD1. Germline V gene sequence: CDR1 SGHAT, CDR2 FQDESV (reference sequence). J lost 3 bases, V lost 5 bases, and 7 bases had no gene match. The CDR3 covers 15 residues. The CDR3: CASSAGTGEGYEQYF. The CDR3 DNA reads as TGTGCCAGCAGCGCCGGGACAGGGGAAGGCTACGAGCAGTACTTC.

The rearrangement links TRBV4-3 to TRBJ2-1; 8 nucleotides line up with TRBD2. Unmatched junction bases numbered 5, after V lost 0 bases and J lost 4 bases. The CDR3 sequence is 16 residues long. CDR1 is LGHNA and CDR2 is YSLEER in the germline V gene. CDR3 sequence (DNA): TGCGCCAGCAGCCAAGAAGTCGGGGGGGCGTACAATGAGCAGTTCTTC. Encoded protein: CASSQEVGGAYNEQFF.

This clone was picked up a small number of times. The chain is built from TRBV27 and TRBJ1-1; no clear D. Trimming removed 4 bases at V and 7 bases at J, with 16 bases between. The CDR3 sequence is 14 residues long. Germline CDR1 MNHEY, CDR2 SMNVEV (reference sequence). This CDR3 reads CASSYAGLSHEAFF. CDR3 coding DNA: TGTGCCAGCAGTTACGCGGGCCTCAGCCATGAAGCTTTCTTT.

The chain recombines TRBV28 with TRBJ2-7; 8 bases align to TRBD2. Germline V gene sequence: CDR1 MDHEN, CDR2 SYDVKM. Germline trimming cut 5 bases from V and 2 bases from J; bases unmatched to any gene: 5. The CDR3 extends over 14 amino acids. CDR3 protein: CASSLPGGTYEQYF. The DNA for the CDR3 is TGTGCCAGCAGTCTGCCGGGGGGGACCTACGAGCAGTACTTC. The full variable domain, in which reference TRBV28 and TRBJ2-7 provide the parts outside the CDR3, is DVKVTQSSRYLVKRTGEKVFLECVQDMDHENMFWYRQDPGLGLRLIYFSYDVKMKEKGDIPEGYSVSREKKERFSLILESASTNQTSMYLCASSLPGGTYEQYFGPGTRLTVT.

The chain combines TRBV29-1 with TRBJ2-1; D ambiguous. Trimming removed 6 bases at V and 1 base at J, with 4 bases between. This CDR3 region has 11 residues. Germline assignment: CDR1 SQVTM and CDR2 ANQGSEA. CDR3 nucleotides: TGCAGCGTCCATTCCTACAATGAGCAGTTCTTC. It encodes CSVHSYNEQFF.

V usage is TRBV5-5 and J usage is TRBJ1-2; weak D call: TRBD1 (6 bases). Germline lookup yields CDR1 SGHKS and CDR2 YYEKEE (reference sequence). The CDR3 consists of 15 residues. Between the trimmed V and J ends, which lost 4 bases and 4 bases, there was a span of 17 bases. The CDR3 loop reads CASSEQGHYSYGYTF. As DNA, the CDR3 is TGTGCCAGCAGCGAACAGGGCCATTACTCCTATGGCTACACCTTC.

The CDR3 loop reads CASSLAGSSYEQYF. CDR3 coding DNA: TGTGCCAGTAGTCTCGCGGGATCCTCCTACGAGCAGTACTTC. The chain links TRBV19 to TRBJ2-7; possible D gene TRBD2, 6 bases. The CDR3 is 14 amino acids. V was shortened by 5 bases and J by 0 bases, with 11 bases between the two germline ends. Germline CDR1 is LNHDA and CDR2 is SQIVND (reference sequence).

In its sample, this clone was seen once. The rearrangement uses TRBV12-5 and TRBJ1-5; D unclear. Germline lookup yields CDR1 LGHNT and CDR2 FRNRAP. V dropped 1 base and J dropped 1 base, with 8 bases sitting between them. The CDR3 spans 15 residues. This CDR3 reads CASGLGAWSNQPQHF. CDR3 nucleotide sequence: TGTGCTAGTGGTTTGGGAGCCTGGAGCAATCAGCCCCAGCATTTT.

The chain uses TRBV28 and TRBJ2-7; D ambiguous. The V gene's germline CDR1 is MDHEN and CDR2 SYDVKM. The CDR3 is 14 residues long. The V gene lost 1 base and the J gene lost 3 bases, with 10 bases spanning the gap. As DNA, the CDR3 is TGTGCCAGCAGTTTATTGGATCGGAGCTACGAGCAGTACTTC. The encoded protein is CASSLLDRSYEQYF. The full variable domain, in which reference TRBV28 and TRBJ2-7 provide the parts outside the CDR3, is DVKVTQSSRYLVKRTGEKVFLECVQDMDHENMFWYRQDPGLGLRLIYFSYDVKMKEKGDIPEGYSVSREKKERFSLILESASTNQTSMYLCASSLLDRSYEQYFGPGTRLTVT.

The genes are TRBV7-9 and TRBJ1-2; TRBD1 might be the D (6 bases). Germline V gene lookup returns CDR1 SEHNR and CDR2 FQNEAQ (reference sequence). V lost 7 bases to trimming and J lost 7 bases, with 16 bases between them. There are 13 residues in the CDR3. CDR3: CASTFLGGGGYTF. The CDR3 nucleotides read TGTGCCAGCACCTTTCTAGGGGGTGGTGGCTACACCTTC.

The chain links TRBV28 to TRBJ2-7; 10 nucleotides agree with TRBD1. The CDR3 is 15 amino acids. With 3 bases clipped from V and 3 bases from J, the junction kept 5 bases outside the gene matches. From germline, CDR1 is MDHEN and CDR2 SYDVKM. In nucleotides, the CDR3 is TGTGCCAGCAGTTTTAGTGGACAGGGGGGCTACGAGCAGTACTTC. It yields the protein CASSFSGQGGYEQYF.

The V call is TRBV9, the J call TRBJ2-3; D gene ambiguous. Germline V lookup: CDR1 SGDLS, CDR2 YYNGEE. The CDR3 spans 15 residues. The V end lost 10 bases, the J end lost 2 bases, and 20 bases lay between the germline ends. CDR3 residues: CASGARHPYTDTQYF. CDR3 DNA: TGTGCCTCCGGAGCTCGTCACCCCTACACAGATACGCAGTATTTT. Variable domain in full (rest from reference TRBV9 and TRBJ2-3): DSGVTQTPKHLITATGQRVTLRCSPRSGDLSVYWYQQSLDQGLQFLIQYYNGEERAKGNILERFSAQQFPDLHSELNLSSLELGDSALYFCASGARHPYTDTQYFGPGTRLTVL.

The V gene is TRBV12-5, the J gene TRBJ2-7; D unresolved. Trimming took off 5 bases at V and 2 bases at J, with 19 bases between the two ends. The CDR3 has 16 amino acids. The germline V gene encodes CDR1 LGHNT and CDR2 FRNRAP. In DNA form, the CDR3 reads TGTGCTAGTGGTACCAGGCAGCTGAAGAGCCCCTACGAGCAGTACTTC. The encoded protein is CASGTRQLKSPYEQYF.

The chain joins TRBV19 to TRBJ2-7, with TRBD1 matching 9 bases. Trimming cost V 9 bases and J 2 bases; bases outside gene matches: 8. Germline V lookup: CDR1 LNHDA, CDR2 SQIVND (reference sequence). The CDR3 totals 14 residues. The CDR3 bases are TGTGCCAGCTCTACAGGGGGCGAAGCCTACGAGCAGTACTTC. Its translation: CASSTGGEAYEQYF.

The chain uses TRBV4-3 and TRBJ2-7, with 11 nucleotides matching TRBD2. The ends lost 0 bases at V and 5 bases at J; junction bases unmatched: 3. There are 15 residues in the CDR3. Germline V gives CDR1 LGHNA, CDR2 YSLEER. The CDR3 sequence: CASSQDKLAGDEQYF. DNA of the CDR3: TGCGCCAGCAGCCAAGATAAACTAGCGGGAGACGAGCAGTACTTC.

The CDR3 here is CASGSLAGVTDTQYF. The CDR3 bases are TGCGCCAGCGGTTCACTAGCGGGGGTTACAGATACGCAGTATTTT. The chain joins TRBV4-1 to TRBJ2-3; TRBD2 aligns across 11 bases. Germline CDR1 is MGHRA and CDR2 is YSYEKL. CDR3 size: 15 residues. The trim removed 8 bases at V and 3 bases at J, leaving 7 bases unmatched.

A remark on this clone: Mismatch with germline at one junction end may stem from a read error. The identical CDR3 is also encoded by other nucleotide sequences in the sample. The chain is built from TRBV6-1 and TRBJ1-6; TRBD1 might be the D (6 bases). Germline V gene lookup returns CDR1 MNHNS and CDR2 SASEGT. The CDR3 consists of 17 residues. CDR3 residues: CASSEVGGSAYNSPLHF. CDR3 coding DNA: TGTGCCAGCAGTGAAGTAGGGGGTTCGGCCTATAATTCCCCCCTCCACTTT.

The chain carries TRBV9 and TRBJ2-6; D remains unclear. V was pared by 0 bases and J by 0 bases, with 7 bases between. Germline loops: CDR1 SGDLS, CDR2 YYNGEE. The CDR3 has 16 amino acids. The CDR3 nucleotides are TGTGCCAGCAGCGTAGGACTGACCTCTGGGGCCAACGTCCTGACTTTC. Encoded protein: CASSVGLTSGANVLTF.

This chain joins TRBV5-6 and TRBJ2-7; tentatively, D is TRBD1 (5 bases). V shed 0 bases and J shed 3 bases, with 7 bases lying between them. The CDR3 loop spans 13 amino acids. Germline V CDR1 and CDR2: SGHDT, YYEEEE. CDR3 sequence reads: CASSLGGGYEQYF. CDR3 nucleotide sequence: TGTGCCAGCAGCTTGGGGGGCGGCTACGAGCAGTACTTC.

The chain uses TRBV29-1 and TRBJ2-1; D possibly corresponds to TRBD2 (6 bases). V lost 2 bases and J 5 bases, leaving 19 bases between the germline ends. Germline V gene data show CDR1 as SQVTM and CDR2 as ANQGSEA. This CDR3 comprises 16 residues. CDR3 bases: TGCAGCGTTGAACCCCCCGAGGAGGGAGTTAACAATGAGCAGTTCTTC. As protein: CSVEPPEEGVNNEQFF.

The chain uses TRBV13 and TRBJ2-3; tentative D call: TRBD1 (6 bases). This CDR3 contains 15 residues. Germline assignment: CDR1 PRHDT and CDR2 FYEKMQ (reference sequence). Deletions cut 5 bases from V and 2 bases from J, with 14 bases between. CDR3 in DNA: TGTGCCAGCAGCCCGGGGACAACTTACACAGATACGCAGTATTTT. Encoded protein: CASSPGTTYTDTQYF.

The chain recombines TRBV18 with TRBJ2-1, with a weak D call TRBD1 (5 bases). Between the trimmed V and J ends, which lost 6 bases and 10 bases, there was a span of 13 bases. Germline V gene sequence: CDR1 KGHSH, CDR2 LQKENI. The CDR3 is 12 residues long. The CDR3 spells CASSDTQEEQFF. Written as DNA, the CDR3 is TGTGCCAGCTCCGATACACAGGAAGAGCAGTTCTTC.

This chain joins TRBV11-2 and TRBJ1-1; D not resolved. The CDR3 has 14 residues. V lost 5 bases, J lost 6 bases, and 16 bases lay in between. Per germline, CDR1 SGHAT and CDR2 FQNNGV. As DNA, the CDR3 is TGTGCCAGCAGCCCACCCAGAGCGGGAGCTGAAGCTTTCTTT. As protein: CASSPPRAGAEAFF.

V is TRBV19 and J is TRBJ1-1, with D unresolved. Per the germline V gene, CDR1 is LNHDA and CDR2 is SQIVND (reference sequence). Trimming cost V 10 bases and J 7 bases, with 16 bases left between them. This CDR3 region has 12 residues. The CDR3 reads CATKHGHREAFF. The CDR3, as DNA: TGTGCCACCAAGCATGGGCATCGTGAAGCTTTCTTT.

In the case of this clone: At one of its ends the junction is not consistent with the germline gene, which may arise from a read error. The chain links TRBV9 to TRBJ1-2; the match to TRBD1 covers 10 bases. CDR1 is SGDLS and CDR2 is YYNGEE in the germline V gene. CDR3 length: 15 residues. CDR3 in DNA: TGTGCCAGCAGCTCCCAGACAGGGGGCGACTATAGCTACACCTTC. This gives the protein CASSSQTGGDYSYTF.

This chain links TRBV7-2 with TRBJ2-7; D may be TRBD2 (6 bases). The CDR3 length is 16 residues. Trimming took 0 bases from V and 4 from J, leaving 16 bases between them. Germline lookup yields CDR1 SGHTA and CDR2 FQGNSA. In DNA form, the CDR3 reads TGTGCCAGCAGCTTAGCGGGTGGCGGGACCAAATACGAGCAGTACTTC. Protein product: CASSLAGGGTKYEQYF.

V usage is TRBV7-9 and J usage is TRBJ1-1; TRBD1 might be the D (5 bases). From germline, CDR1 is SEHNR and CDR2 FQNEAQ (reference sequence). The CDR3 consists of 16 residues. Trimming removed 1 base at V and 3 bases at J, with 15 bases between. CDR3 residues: CASSLGFGLQDTEAFF. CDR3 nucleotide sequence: TGTGCCAGCAGCTTAGGGTTCGGGTTACAGGACACTGAAGCTTTCTTT.

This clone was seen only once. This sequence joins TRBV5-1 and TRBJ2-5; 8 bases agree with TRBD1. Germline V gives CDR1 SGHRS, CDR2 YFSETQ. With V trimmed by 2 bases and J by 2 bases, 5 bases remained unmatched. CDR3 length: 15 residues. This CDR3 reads CASSFPGGTQETQYF. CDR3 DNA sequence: TGCGCCAGCAGCTTCCCAGGGGGCACACAAGAGACCCAGTACTTC.

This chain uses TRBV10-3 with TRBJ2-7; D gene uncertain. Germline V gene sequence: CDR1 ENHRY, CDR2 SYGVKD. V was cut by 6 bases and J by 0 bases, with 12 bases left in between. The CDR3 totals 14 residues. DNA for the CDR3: TGTGCCATCAGGGAGACCGGGTTCTCCTACGAGCAGTACTTC. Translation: CAIRETGFSYEQYF.

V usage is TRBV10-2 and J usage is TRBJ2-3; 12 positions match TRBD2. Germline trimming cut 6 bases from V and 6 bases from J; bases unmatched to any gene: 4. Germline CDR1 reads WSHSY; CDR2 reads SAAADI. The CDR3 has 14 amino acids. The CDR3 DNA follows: TGCGCCAGCAGAACGACTAGCGGGAGTGATACGCAGTATTTT. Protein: CASRTTSGSDTQYF.

The CDR3 loop reads CASSAGGSGYTF. CDR3 sequence (DNA): TGTGCCAGTAGTGCTGGGGGCAGTGGCTACACCTTC. This chain connects TRBV19 to TRBJ1-2; D is possibly TRBD1 (6 bases). Trimming removed 5 bases from V and 7 bases from J, with 11 bases in between. The CDR3 length is 12 residues. Germline V lookup: CDR1 LNHDA, CDR2 SQIVND (reference sequence).